The 23 T cell receptor beta chains in this list originate from one sample, sequenced in a study of blood T cell repertoires in COVID-19 (dated by TCRdb to the early 2020s). Library prep was done by the immunoSEQ multiplex PCR assay. Imported from immuneACCESS, the table was reduced by TCRdb to in-frame sequences with V and J called. These copies leave out some clones; in studies compared against another copy, an unresolved V gene accounts for under half, and the cause of the remainder is not known. The sample includes a few hundred thousand clones, with approximately 85% observed a single time. 6.6% of the sample lies in the top ten. The sample was PBMCs or T cells enriched from blood (not recorded which). These receptor sequences come from a woman aged 50 to 60 who had been exposed to COVID-19.

This clone was picked up one time. The rearrangement uses TRBV3-1 (or the pseudogene TRBV3-2) and TRBJ1-1; 10 nucleotides line up with TRBD1. J was trimmed by 10 bases and V by 4 bases; bases with no gene match: 12. The CDR3 is 15 amino acids. Looked up from germline, CDR1 is LGHDT and CDR2 is YNNKEL (reference sequence). The CDR3 spells CASSRVGQGIWGAFF. CDR3 coding DNA: TGTGCCAGCAGCCGAGTGGGACAGGGGATCTGGGGAGCTTTCTTT.

About this clone: Other DNA sequences in the sample encode the same CDR3. The V gene is TRBV18, the J gene TRBJ2-2; 8 bases are shared with TRBD1. The CDR3 consists of 14 residues. After removal of 3 bases from V and 3 bases from J, the junction contained 0 bases not matched to a gene. CDR1 and CDR2 (germline): KGHSH, LQKENI. The CDR3, as DNA: TGTGCCAGCTCACCGGACAGGGACACCGGGGAGCTGTTTTTT. Protein product: CASSPDRDTGELFF.

This clone was observed at least ten times. This chain joins TRBV29-1 and TRBJ2-7, with D maybe TRBD2 (6 bases). This CDR3 spans 14 amino acids. In germline, CDR1 is SQVTM, CDR2 ANQGSEA. The ends were cut back, 4 bases at V and 2 bases at J, with 15 bases in the middle. CDR3 in DNA: TGCAGCGTTGGGCGGCGGGGCATCGCCTACGAGCAGTACTTC. Translating it yields CSVGRRGIAYEQYF.

The CDR3 protein is CASSPWGGPGADTQYF. The CDR3 DNA reads TGTGCCAGCAGCCCGTGGGGGGGTCCTGGGGCAGATACGCAGTATTTT. This sequence joins TRBV7-8 and TRBJ2-3; 7 bases align to TRBD2. The germline V gene has CDR1 SGHVS and CDR2 FQNEAQ. CDR3 length: 16 residues. Germline trimming cut 5 bases from V and 4 bases from J; bases unmatched to any gene: 12.

The chain links TRBV27 to TRBJ2-7; 7 nucleotides agree with TRBD2. The V gene end was trimmed by 3 bases and the J gene end by 2 bases; junction bases not matched to a gene: 4. CDR3 length equals 14 residues. CDR1 and CDR2 from the germline V gene are MNHEY and SMNVEV (reference sequence). Here the CDR3 DNA reads TGTGCCAGCAGTTTGGCAGGGAGGGCCTACGAGCAGTACTTC. Translation gives CASSLAGRAYEQYF.

The genes are TRBV18 and TRBJ1-6; 7 nucleotides match TRBD1. CDR1 is KGHSH and CDR2 is LQKENI in the germline V gene. There are 15 residues in the CDR3. J lost 9 bases, V lost 2 bases, and 7 bases had no gene match. The CDR3 sequence is CASSPDRDLASPLHF. CDR3 nucleotide sequence: TGTGCCAGCTCACCAGACAGGGATTTAGCTTCACCCCTCCACTTT.

This clone was observed once. Here the CDR3 reads CASSPSAGQGAGELFF. The CDR3 DNA reads TGTGCCAGCTCACCGTCCGCGGGACAGGGGGCCGGGGAGCTGTTTTTT. The V and J genes are TRBV18 and TRBJ2-2; 11 nucleotides align to TRBD1. The CDR3 is 16 residues long. Germline CDR1 is KGHSH and CDR2 is LQKENI. Unmatched junction bases numbered 6, after V lost 3 bases and J lost 6 bases.

With regard to this clone: The same CDR3 is also encoded by other DNA sequences in this sample. The chain carries TRBV3-1 (or the pseudogene TRBV3-2) and TRBJ2-7; 7 bases are a match to TRBD1. Per germline, CDR1 LGHDT and CDR2 YNNKEL (reference sequence). CDR3 length: 13 residues. V gave up 4 bases and J gave up 0 bases; unmatched junction bases: 0. The CDR3 bases are TGTGCCAGCAGCCGGGACAGCTCCTACGAGCAGTACTTC. Protein sequence: CASSRDSSYEQYF.

The V call is TRBV6-4, the J call TRBJ1-6; no definite D call. V was pared by 6 bases and J by 6 bases, with 9 bases between. CDR1 MRHNA and CDR2 SNTAGT come from the germline V gene. The CDR3 totals 13 residues. The CDR3 DNA sequence: TGTGCCAGCAGCGCGGGATCTAATTCACCCCTCCACTTT. Protein: CASSAGSNSPLHF.

The chain couples TRBV5-5 to TRBJ2-1; 7 positions match TRBD2. V was clipped by 0 bases and J by 9 bases; unmatched bases: 3. There are 13 residues in the CDR3. Germline-derived CDR1 and CDR2 are SGHKS and YYEKEE (reference sequence). This CDR3 is CASSLGPGGEQFF. The DNA of the CDR3 is TGTGCCAGCAGCTTGGGCCCGGGGGGTGAGCAGTTCTTC.

The J gene is TRBJ1-2, the V gene TRBV5-4; 7 bases map to TRBD1. The trim removed 4 bases at V and 0 bases at J, leaving 3 bases unmatched. The CDR3 has 14 residues. Germline V lookup: CDR1 SGHNT, CDR2 YYREEE (reference sequence). DNA for the CDR3: TGTGCCAGCAGCCCCACAGGGGCTAACTATGGCTACACCTTC. Translation: CASSPTGANYGYTF.

The chain carries TRBV30 and TRBJ1-1, with a weak D call TRBD1 (5 bases). Germline V CDR1 and CDR2: GTSNPN, SVGIG (reference sequence). Trimming cost V 1 base and J 3 bases, with 12 bases left between them. The CDR3 covers 14 residues. In DNA form, the CDR3 reads TGTGCCTGGAGTGGTGGGACTCGGGACACTGAAGCTTTCTTT. Amino acid sequence: CAWSGGTRDTEAFF. Combining the CDR3 with reference TRBV30 and TRBJ1-1 gives the whole variable domain SQTIHQWPATLVQPVGSPLSLECTVEGTSNPNLYWYRQAAGRGLQLLFYSVGIGQISSEVPQNLSASRPQDRQFILSSKKLLLSDSGFYLCAWSGGTRDTEAFFGQGTRLTVV.

The chain carries TRBV15 and TRBJ1-3; the D is unclear. This CDR3 spans 14 amino acids. Trimming took 6 bases from V and 0 from J, leaving 9 bases between them. CDR1 is LNHNV and CDR2 is YYDKDF in the germline V gene (reference sequence). The CDR3 spells CATSGGFSGNTIYF. In nucleotides, the CDR3 is TGTGCCACCAGTGGAGGGTTCTCTGGAAACACCATATATTTT.

The chain uses TRBV19 and TRBJ1-4, with TRBD1 matching over 7 bases. CDR1 is LNHDA, CDR2 SQIVND, per germline (reference sequence). V gave up 5 bases and J gave up 3 bases; unmatched junction bases: 6. This CDR3 spans 15 amino acids. The CDR3 DNA sequence: TGTGCCAGTAGTCCTCACAGGGGCCCTAATGAAAAACTGTTTTTT. It specifies CASSPHRGPNEKLFF.

The chain carries TRBV5-6 and TRBJ2-2; D call uncertain. The CDR3 extends over 13 amino acids. CDR1 is SGHDT, CDR2 YYEEEE, per germline. V dropped 6 bases and J dropped 3 bases, with 9 bases sitting between them. CDR3 in DNA: TGTGCCAGCACCTTCAGTGACACCGGGGAGCTGTTTTTT. It encodes CASTFSDTGELFF.

The CDR3 loop is CASRVSSGGADEQFF. The CDR3 bases are TGTGCCAGCAGGGTTTCTAGCGGGGGGGCGGATGAGCAGTTCTTC. The rearrangement uses TRBV2 and TRBJ2-1; 12 nucleotides line up with TRBD2. Germline lookup yields CDR1 SNHLY and CDR2 FYNNEI. There are 15 residues in the CDR3. Unmatched junction bases numbered 8, after V lost 6 bases and J lost 8 bases.

The genes are TRBV14 and TRBJ1-3; D is unresolved. Germline CDR1 reads SGHDN; CDR2 reads FVKESK. V shed 0 bases and J shed 6 bases, with 12 bases lying between them. This CDR3 region has 15 residues. The CDR3 region is CASSQDRGLQNTIYF. CDR3 in DNA: TGTGCCAGCAGCCAAGATCGTGGGCTACAAAACACCATATATTTT.

The chain recombines TRBV10-3 with TRBJ1-6; 10 bases line up with TRBD1. J was trimmed by 14 bases and V by 1 base; bases with no gene match: 8. The CDR3 runs to 15 residues. Germline CDR1 and CDR2: ENHRY and SYGVKD. CDR3 nucleotides: TGTGCCATCAGTGAGTGGGGACAGGGGACTTCGGCCCTCCACTTT. This gives the protein CAISEWGQGTSALHF.

Regarding this clone: Distinct nucleotide sequences in the sample also encode this CDR3. The chain is built from TRBV3-1 (or the pseudogene TRBV3-2) and TRBJ1-5, with 10 bases identical to TRBD1. The CDR3 spans 14 residues. Germline assignment: CDR1 LGHDT and CDR2 YNNKEL (reference sequence). Unmatched junction bases numbered 0, after V lost 3 bases and J lost 4 bases. The CDR3 region is CASSQGQGNQPQHF. CDR3 coding DNA: TGTGCCAGCAGCCAGGGACAGGGGAATCAGCCCCAGCATTTT.

The V and J genes are TRBV29-1 and TRBJ1-1, with D hard to call. The V gene's germline CDR1 is SQVTM and CDR2 ANQGSEA. V was pared by 3 bases and J by 5 bases, with 13 bases between. This CDR3 has 13 residues. The CDR3 is CSVENSLVTEAFF. CDR3 sequence (DNA): TGCAGCGTTGAGAACAGTTTGGTAACTGAAGCTTTCTTT.

The chain links TRBV6-1 to TRBJ1-2; D unresolved. Germline V gene data show CDR1 as MNHNS and CDR2 as SASEGT. CDR3 length: 14 residues. With 0 bases removed from V and 4 bases from J, the gap between germline ends came to 9 bases. In DNA, the CDR3 is TGTGCCAGCAGTGAAGCCCCCTTTCTCTATGGCTACACCTTC. This codes for CASSEAPFLYGYTF.

The table lists this clone with a few counts. The chain carries TRBV3-1 (or the pseudogene TRBV3-2) and TRBJ1-2; the D gene is possibly TRBD1 (6 bases). Germline-derived CDR1 and CDR2 are LGHDT and YNNKEL (reference sequence). The CDR3 is 13 residues long. Trimming removed 5 bases from V and 7 bases from J, with 14 bases in between. Written as DNA, the CDR3 is TGTGCCAGCAGCTTAGACAGGAAGAGTGGCTACACCTTC. Translated, it gives CASSLDRKSGYTF.

The rearrangement links TRBV19 to TRBJ2-1; no clear D gene. Trimming took 3 bases from V and 13 from J, leaving 19 bases between them. The length of the CDR3 is 14 residues. The germline V gene has CDR1 LNHDA and CDR2 SQIVND (reference sequence). The CDR3 sequence: CASSILSGDLAQFF. The CDR3 DNA follows: TGTGCCAGTAGTATCCTGTCCGGAGACTTAGCCCAGTTCTTC.